This T cell receptor (beta chain) derives from a study of neurological immune-mediated disorders (dated by TCRdb to between 2018 and 2021). For the study in its entirety: Among the 34 multiple sclerosis patients, relapsing-remitting MS accounted for around 30 and secondary progressive MS accounted for 3. Peripheral blood TCR-beta repertoires from HTLV-I-associated myelopathy (HAM/TSP) patients, multiple sclerosis patients and healthy controls were compared by UMI-based sequencing. The roughly 100 TCR-beta libraries included longitudinal samples, technical triplicates and paired sorted CD4+ and CD8+ T-cell subsets alongside PBMC samples. The cohort comprised 68 subjects: 15 or so HAM/TSP patients, 34 multiple sclerosis patients and about 20 healthy controls.

From cysteine to phenylalanine, the CDR3 is 14 amino acids long. Only CDR3 DNA remains: 42 bases, in frame from the first base. Per the germline V gene (reference sequence), LNHDA is the CDR1 and SQIVND is the CDR2. V and J are truncated by 3 bases and 2 bases respectively, leaving an intervening sequence of 8 bases. This clonotype was counted ten times or more. Its antigen is unknown. No much larger clone is present one base from it, and per-base qualities are unavailable. cDNA was synthesized by template-switch 5'RACE using a primer with a 10-nucleotide random unique molecular identifier that tagged each TCR transcript. Over 160 million TCR-beta sequences, covering 15-18 subjects, were produced in each sequencing run. The RNeasy kit was used to extract total RNA. Using the KAPA Real-time Library Amplification kit, TCR-beta VDJ regions were amplified with primers for the TCR constant region and the 5'RACE anchor. Sample indexes and Illumina adaptors were added in a first PCR, after which library yield was increased in a second PCR. After Ampure bead purification, the roughly 650 bp TCR product was size-selected on a 2% E-gel SizeSelection system. Library quality was checked on a Bioanalyzer, concentration was measured with Qubit, and libraries were quantified with the Kapa Library Quantification kit before pooling. An Illumina HiSeq 2500 sequenced the libraries paired-end 2 x 150 bp. To increase sequence diversity, about 23-32% phiX was spiked into each library pool. The original pipeline was this. The quality-filtered reads were processed with the UMI-based MiGEC pipeline, whose error correction step removed more than 85% of the raw TCR sequences. IMGT germline references were used for aligning VDJ genes, and each clonotype was defined as a unique CDR3 amino acid sequence together with its V-J genes. Clonal expansion, Shannon diversity and CDR3 relatedness were evaluated with VDJtools (CalcPairwiseDistances, ClusterSamples), while phylogenetic trees were built in CLCbio workbench. Clones with at least 8 unique UMIs were defined as expanded, with this threshold being based on coefficient-of-variation modelling across technical triplicates. The public reads were reanalyzed by TCRdb: fastp trimming at Q25, MiXCR alignment, in-frame beta chains only. Rows are unified per CDR3 protein, each entry keeping the most common DNA and genes. None of the V and J calls come from the authors' own analysis; TCRdb made them. The sample includes 50,000 to 60,000 distinct CDR3 sequences, with over 3.5% observed a single time. Approximately 1.8% of the sample rests with the top ten.

The investigation overall reported the following: TCR clonal expansion was greatest in HAM/TSP patients and smallest in MS patients, who ranked below even healthy controls. The MS cluster showed no association with clinical or MRI features, and the authors stated that larger cohorts are needed. No identical CDR3 amino acid sequences were shared among expanded clones across subjects, suggesting private TCR-beta repertoires in all groups. In phylogenetic analysis, the repertoires of 18 of 34 MS patients grouped into a cluster of related CDR3 sequences, which suggests a possible signature at the repertoire level.

Sorted-subset TCR libraries were prepared from some 940,000 sorted CD4+ or CD8+ T cells. The multiple sclerosis patients were enrolled in a US clinical protocol that evaluated disease progression with magnetic resonance imaging. Peripheral blood was subjected to Ficoll-Hypaque density gradient centrifugation to isolate PBMCs, which were then cryopreserved in liquid nitrogen. The study also sequenced paired sorted CD4+ and CD8+ subsets from healthy controls, HAM/TSP patients and MS patients. Material for sequencing was CD4+ T cells from blood. This TCR came from a woman between 40 and 55 years old with multiple sclerosis. This receptor chain uses TRBV19 and TRBJ2-4, and perhaps TRBD2 as D gene, on 5 matching bases. The CDR3 region: CASSISGTKNIQYF. Here is the DNA: TGTGCCAGTAGTATTTCGGGAACCAAAAACATTCAGTACTTC.